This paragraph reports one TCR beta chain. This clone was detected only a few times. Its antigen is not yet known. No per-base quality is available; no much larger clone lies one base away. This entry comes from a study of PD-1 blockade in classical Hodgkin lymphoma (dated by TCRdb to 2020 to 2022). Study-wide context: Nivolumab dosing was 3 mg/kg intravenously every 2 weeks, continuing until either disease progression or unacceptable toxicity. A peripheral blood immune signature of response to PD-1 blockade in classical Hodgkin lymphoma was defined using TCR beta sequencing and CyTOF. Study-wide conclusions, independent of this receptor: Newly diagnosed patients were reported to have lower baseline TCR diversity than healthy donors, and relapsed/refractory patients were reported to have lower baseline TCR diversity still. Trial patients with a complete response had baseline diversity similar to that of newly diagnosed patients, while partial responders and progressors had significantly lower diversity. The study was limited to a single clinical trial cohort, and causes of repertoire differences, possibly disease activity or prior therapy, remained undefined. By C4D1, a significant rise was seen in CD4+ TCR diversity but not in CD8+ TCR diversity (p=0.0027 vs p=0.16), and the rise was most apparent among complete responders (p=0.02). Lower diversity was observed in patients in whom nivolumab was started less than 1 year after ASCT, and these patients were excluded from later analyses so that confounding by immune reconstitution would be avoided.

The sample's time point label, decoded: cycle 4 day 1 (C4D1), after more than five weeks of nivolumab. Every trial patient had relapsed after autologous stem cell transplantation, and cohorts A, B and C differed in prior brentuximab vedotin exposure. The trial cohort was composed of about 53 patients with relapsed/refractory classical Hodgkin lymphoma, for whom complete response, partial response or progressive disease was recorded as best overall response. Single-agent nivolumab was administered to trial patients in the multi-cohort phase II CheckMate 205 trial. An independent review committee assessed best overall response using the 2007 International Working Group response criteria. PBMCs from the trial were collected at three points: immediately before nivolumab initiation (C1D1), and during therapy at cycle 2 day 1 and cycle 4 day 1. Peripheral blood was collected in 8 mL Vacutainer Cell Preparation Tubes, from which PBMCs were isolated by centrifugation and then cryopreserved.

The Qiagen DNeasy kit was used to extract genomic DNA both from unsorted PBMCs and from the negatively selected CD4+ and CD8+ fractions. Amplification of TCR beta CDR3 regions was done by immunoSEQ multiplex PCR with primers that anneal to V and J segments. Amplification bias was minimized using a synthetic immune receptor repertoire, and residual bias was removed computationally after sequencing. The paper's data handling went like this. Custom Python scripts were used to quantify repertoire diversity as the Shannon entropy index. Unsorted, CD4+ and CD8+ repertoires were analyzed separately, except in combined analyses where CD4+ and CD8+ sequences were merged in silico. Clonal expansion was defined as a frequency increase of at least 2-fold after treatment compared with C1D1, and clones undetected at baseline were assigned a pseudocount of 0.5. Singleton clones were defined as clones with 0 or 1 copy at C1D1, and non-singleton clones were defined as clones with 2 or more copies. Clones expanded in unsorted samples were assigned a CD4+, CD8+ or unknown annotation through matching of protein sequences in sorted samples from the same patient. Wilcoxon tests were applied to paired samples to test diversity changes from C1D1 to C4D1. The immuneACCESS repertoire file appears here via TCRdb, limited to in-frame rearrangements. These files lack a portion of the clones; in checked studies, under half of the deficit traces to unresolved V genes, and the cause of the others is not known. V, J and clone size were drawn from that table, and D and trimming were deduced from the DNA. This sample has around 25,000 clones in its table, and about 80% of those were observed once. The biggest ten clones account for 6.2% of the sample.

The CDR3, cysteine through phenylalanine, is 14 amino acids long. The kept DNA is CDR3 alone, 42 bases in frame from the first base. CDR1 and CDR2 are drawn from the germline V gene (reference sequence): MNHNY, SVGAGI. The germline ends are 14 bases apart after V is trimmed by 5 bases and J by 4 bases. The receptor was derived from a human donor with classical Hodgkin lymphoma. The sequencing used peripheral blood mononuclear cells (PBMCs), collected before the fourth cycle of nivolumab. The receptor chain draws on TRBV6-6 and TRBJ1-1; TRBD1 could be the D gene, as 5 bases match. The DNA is TGTGCCAGCAGTCCCGGGGGGTCAGGCACTGAAGCTTTCTTT. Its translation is CASSPGGSGTEAFF.